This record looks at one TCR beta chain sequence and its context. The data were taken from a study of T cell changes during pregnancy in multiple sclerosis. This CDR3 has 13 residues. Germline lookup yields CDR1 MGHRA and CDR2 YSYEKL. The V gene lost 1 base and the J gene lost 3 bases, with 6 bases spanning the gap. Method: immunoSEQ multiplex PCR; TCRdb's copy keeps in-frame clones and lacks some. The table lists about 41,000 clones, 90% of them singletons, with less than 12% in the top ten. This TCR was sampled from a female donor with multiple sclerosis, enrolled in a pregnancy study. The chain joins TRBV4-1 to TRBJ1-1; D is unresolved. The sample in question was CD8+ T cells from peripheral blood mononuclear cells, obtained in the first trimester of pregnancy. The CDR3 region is CASSQGRDTEAFF. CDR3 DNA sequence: TGCGCCAGCAGCCAAGGGCGGGACACTGAAGCTTTCTTT.